This T cell receptor (beta chain) is from a study of shared clonotypes between healthy human individuals. Authors' analysis steps: For the immunoSEQ data, sequences were junction-only without quality scores, so filtering differed. The data were produced by immunoSEQ multiplex PCR, yet TCRdb's version contains in-frame clones alone and is incomplete. V, J and clone size are those of that table, while D and trimming were read from the DNA. The sample lists 2 million to 2.5 million clones; about 95% were seen once. Naive CD8 cells lacked CD45RO, underwent positive selection for CCR7 and left out terminally differentiated effector memory CD45RA+ cells. V was clipped by 0 bases and J by 6 bases, with 11 bases between them. In germline, CDR1 is GTSNPN, CDR2 SVGIG (reference sequence). This CDR3 contains 13 residues.

The chain is built from TRBV30 and TRBJ1-2; D remains unclear. This clonotype was obtained from a man aged 18 to 30 in good health. Sequenced input: naive CD8+ T cells sorted from blood. The CDR3 bases are TGTGCCTGGAGTGTAGATGCGTGGAATGGCTACACCTTC. Residues: CAWSVDAWNGYTF. Variable domain in full (rest from reference TRBV30 and TRBJ1-2): SQTIHQWPATLVQPVGSPLSLECTVEGTSNPNLYWYRQAAGRGLQLLFYSVGIGQISSEVPQNLSASRPQDRQFILSSKKLLLSDSGFYLCAWSVDAWNGYTFGSGTRLTVV.